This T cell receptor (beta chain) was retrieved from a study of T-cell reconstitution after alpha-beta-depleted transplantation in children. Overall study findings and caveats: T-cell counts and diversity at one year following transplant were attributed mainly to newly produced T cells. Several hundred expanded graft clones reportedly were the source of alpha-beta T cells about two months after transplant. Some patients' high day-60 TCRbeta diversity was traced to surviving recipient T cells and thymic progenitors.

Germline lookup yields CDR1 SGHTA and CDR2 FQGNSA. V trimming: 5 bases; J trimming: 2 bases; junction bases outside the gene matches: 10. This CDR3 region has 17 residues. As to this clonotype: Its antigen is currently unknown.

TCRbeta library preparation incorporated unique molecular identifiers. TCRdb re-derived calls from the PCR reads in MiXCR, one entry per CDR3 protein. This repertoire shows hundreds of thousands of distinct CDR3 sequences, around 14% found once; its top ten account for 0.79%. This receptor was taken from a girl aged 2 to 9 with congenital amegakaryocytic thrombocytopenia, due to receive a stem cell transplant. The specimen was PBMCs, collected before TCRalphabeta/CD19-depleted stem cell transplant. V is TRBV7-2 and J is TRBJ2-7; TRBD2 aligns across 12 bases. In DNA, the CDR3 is TGTGCCAGCAGCAACTTCACTAGCGGGGGGAGGCCCTACGAGCAGTACTTC. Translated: CASSNFTSGGRPYEQYF. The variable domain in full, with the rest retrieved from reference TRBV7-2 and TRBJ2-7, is GAGVSQSPSNKVTEKGKDVELRCDPISGHTALYWYRQSLGQGLEFLIYFQGNSAPDKSGLPSDRFSAERTGGSVSTLTIQRTQQEDSAVYLCASSNFTSGGRPYEQYFGPGTRLTVT.